What follows is one T cell receptor (beta chain) and its context. The sample originates from a study of early T cells in non-severe SARS-CoV-2 infection. Turning to the study itself: From unsorted whole blood, bulk RNA was sequenced, and the chains remained unpaired.

Individual cDNA molecules each received unique molecular identifiers attached to them. MiXCR, run by TCRdb on the 5' RACE reads, gives a single entry per CDR3 protein. The sample holds some 57,000 distinct CDR3 sequences, around 6% seen once. Trimming stripped 5 bases from V and 0 bases from J, with 9 bases between. This CDR3 has 14 amino acids. Germline CDR1 and CDR2: LNHDA and SQIVND (reference sequence). This TCR was sampled from an adult who was a healthcare worker with PCR-confirmed SARS-CoV-2 infection or an uninfected control (not recorded which). This sequence joins TRBV19 and TRBJ2-3, with D possibly called TRBD1 or TRBD2 (5 bases each). The sequenced material came from whole blood. The CDR3 sequence is CASSFGASTDTQYF. The DNA of the CDR3 is TGTGCCAGTAGTTTCGGGGCTAGCACAGATACGCAGTATTTT.